The 21 T cell receptor beta chains given below trace back to one sample, sequenced in a study of OX40 agonist ivuxolimab in advanced cancers. Some clones are missing from TCRdb's copy, which holds only in-frame ones; the method was immunoSEQ multiplex PCR. The repertoire has 50,000 to 70,000 clones, approximately 93% of them found once; the top ten carry 15% to 20%. The specimen comprised CD4+ or CD8+ T cells sorted from blood, sampled in a trial of the OX40 agonist ivuxolimab. The receptors originated from an adult with an advanced solid tumor such as melanoma, head and neck, liver or kidney cancer.

This clone was recorded once. The chain combines TRBV10-3 with TRBJ2-3; tentatively, D is TRBD1 (5 bases). The V gene lost 6 bases and the J gene lost 7 bases, with 17 bases spanning the gap. CDR3 size: 14 residues. CDR1 is ENHRY and CDR2 is SYGVKD in the germline V gene. CDR3 nucleotide sequence: TGTGCCATCAGCGCTGACAGTGGGTTAAATACGCAGTATTTT. This gives the protein CAISADSGLNTQYF.

This chain connects TRBV6-5 to TRBJ2-2; TRBD2 matches 10 bases. Germline CDR1 reads MNHEY; CDR2 reads SVGAGI. With 4 bases clipped from V and 4 bases from J, the junction kept 3 bases outside the gene matches. This CDR3 has 15 residues. In DNA, the CDR3 is TGTGCCAGCAGTTTAGCGGGAGGTGGCACCGGGGAGCTGTTTTTT. The encoded protein is CASSLAGGGTGELFF.

CDR3 DNA: TGCGCCAGCAGCCAAGACCACGACATTGGAAACACCATATATTTT. This codes for CASSQDHDIGNTIYF. The rearrangement uses TRBV4-3 and TRBJ1-3, with D unclear. Per the germline V gene, CDR1 is LGHNA and CDR2 is YSLEER. The CDR3 has 15 amino acids. Trimming pared 0 bases from V and 3 bases from J, leaving 9 bases between.

This clone turned up a few times. The gene calls are TRBV4-1 and TRBJ1-2; possibly TRBD1 for D (5 bases). The length of the CDR3 is 16 residues. Germline assignment: CDR1 MGHRA and CDR2 YSYEKL. Trimming shortened V by 4 bases and J by 0 bases, and 15 bases separated the two germline ends. The chain's CDR3 is CASSPRDVEANYGYTF. In nucleotides, the CDR3 is TGCGCCAGCAGCCCCCGGGACGTAGAAGCTAACTATGGCTACACCTTC.

This clone showed up just once. The chain has TRBV10-3 and TRBJ2-1; 10 nucleotides line up with TRBD1. The V gene end was trimmed by 2 bases and the J gene end by 8 bases; junction bases not matched to a gene: 9. Germline V gene lookup returns CDR1 ENHRY and CDR2 SYGVKD. The CDR3 extends over 16 amino acids. CDR3 region: CAISEPTGTGDDEQFF. The CDR3 bases are TGTGCCATCAGTGAGCCCACCGGGACAGGGGATGATGAGCAGTTCTTC.

V and J are TRBV4-3 and TRBJ2-1; maybe TRBD2 (6 bases). Trimming left V 9 bases short and J 8 bases short, with 17 bases between. CDR3 length: 13 amino acids. In germline, CDR1 is LGHNA, CDR2 YSLEER. In DNA form, the CDR3 reads TGCGCCAGTGCGGGACCCGCATCGGATGAGCAGTTCTTC. This encodes CASAGPASDEQFF.

This clone showed up just once. V is TRBV19 and J is TRBJ1-5; D is unresolved. The CDR3 consists of 16 residues. The germline V gene has CDR1 LNHDA and CDR2 SQIVND (reference sequence). The V end was cut by 0 bases, the J end by 6 bases, with 15 bases between. The CDR3 region has the DNA TGTGCCAGTAGTATAGATCATGAAGGTTCGTTTCAGCCCCAGCATTTT. Translated: CASSIDHEGSFQPQHF.

This chain uses TRBV10-3 with TRBJ2-7; 10 bases are a match to TRBD1. The V segment lost 5 bases and the J segment 0 bases; nucleotides outside the gene matches: 10. Germline-derived CDR1 and CDR2 are ENHRY and SYGVKD. The CDR3 consists of 17 residues. This chain's CDR3 is CAISTGTGARSSYEQYF. The CDR3 nucleotides read TGTGCCATCAGTACCGGGACAGGGGCCAGGAGCTCCTACGAGCAGTACTTC.

The chain carries TRBV27 and TRBJ2-5; no clear D gene. The CDR3 spans 11 residues. Germline-derived CDR1 and CDR2 are MNHEY and SMNVEV (reference sequence). Trimming took 2 bases from V and 4 from J, leaving 2 bases between them. CDR3 sequence: CASSLGETQYF. The CDR3 DNA reads as TGTGCCAGCAGTTTAGGAGAGACCCAGTACTTC.

The CDR3 DNA is TGTGCCAGCAGCCAAGAGGGGAGCGGGGGCACTGAAGCTTTCTTT. Amino acids: CASSQEGSGGTEAFF. This sequence joins TRBV14 and TRBJ1-1; weak D call: TRBD1 (5 bases). V lost 0 bases and J 4 bases, leaving 12 bases between the germline ends. CDR1 is SGHDN and CDR2 is FVKESK in the germline V gene. The CDR3 has 15 amino acids. Using reference TRBV14 and TRBJ1-1 for the parts outside the CDR3, the full variable domain is EAGVTQFPSHSVIEKGQTVTLRCDPISGHDNLYWYRRVMGKEIKFLLHFVKESKQDESGMPNNRFLAERTGGTYSTLKVQPAELEDSGVYFCASSQEGSGGTEAFFGQGTRLTVV.

The genes are TRBV9 and TRBJ2-5, with 9 bases lining up with TRBD2. Germline V gene data show CDR1 as SGDLS and CDR2 as YYNGEE. V was pared by 0 bases and J by 5 bases, with 8 bases of the junction left unmatched. CDR3 length: 16 amino acids. CDR3 sequence reads: CASSVGGSGRGETQYF. The CDR3 DNA sequence: TGTGCCAGCAGCGTAGGTGGTAGCGGGAGAGGGGAGACCCAGTACTTC. Combining the CDR3 with reference TRBV9 and TRBJ2-5 gives the whole variable domain DSGVTQTPKHLITATGQRVTLRCSPRSGDLSVYWYQQSLDQGLQFLIQYYNGEERAKGNILERFSAQQFPDLHSELNLSSLELGDSALYFCASSVGGSGRGETQYFGPGTRLLVL.

The chain couples TRBV12-5 to TRBJ2-3, with 7 bases lining up with TRBD1. Germline-derived CDR1 and CDR2 are LGHNT and FRNRAP. The CDR3 is 15 amino acids. The junction had 6 bases not matched to a gene; V was cut back by 1 base and J by 5 bases. CDR3 bases: TGTGCTAGTGGTTTGGGAAGAACAGGGGAAGATACGCAGTATTTT. Residues: CASGLGRTGEDTQYF. Combining the CDR3 with reference TRBV12-5 and TRBJ2-3 gives the whole variable domain DARVTQTPRHKVTEMGQEVTMRCQPILGHNTVFWYRQTMMQGLELLAYFRNRAPLDDSGMPKDRFSAEMPDATLATLKIQPSEPRDSAVYFCASGLGRTGEDTQYFGPGTRLTVL.

In this sample, this clone turned up a few times. The rearrangement joins TRBV27 to TRBJ1-2; 8 bases agree with TRBD1. Germline CDR1 reads MNHEY; CDR2 reads SMNVEV (reference sequence). This CDR3 is 14 amino acids long. J gave up 8 bases and V 3 bases, and 8 bases lay outside the gene matches. In nucleotides, the CDR3 is TGTGCCAGCAGTTTCGGCCAGGGGGCTTGGGGCTACACCTTC. Amino acid sequence: CASSFGQGAWGYTF.

The V gene is TRBV19, the J gene TRBJ2-1; D not certain. The CDR3 has 12 amino acids. Looked up from germline, CDR1 is LNHDA and CDR2 is SQIVND (reference sequence). Trimming removed 5 bases at V and 6 bases at J, with 8 bases between. This CDR3 is CASSVGVNEQFF. In DNA, the CDR3 is TGTGCCAGTAGTGTTGGGGTCAATGAGCAGTTCTTC.

This clone is a singleton in its sample. This rearrangement joins TRBV19 to TRBJ2-3; D remains ambiguous. The CDR3 runs 12 residues. Germline values: CDR1 LNHDA, CDR2 SQIVND (reference sequence). V shed 10 bases and J shed 6 bases, with 14 bases lying between them. The CDR3 region has the DNA TGTGCCACCCTATCAGGTCCGGATACGCAGTATTTT. Translating gives CATLSGPDTQYF.

CDR3 loop: CASSLAVTGTGSGYTF. CDR3 DNA sequence: TGTGCCAGCAGCTTGGCCGTTACCGGGACAGGGTCAGGCTACACCTTC. The chain joins TRBV5-6 to TRBJ1-2; the match to TRBD1 covers 9 bases. The V gene end was trimmed by 0 bases and the J gene end by 8 bases; junction bases not matched to a gene: 11. The CDR3 totals 16 residues. Germline CDR1 is SGHDT and CDR2 is YYEEEE.

The chain carries TRBV5-6 and TRBJ2-7; unclear D gene. This CDR3 region has 13 residues. V was shortened by 1 base and J by 3 bases, with 8 bases between the two germline ends. Germline V gene sequence: CDR1 SGHDT, CDR2 YYEEEE. The CDR3, as DNA: TGTGCCAGCAGCTTGACAGATAACTACGAGCAGTACTTC. This gives the protein CASSLTDNYEQYF. Looking up the rest from reference TRBV5-6 and TRBJ2-7 gives the full variable domain: DAGVTQSPTHLIKTRGQQVTLRCSPKSGHDTVSWYQQALGQGPQFIFQYYEEEERQRGNFPDRFSGHQFPNYSSELNVNALLLGDSALYLCASSLTDNYEQYFGPGTRLTVT.

The chain uses TRBV19 and TRBJ2-7; D gene unclear. The V and J ends lost 3 bases and 4 bases respectively, with 4 bases between them. The CDR3 is 11 residues long. Germline V gives CDR1 LNHDA, CDR2 SQIVND (reference sequence). CDR3 in amino acids: CASSIEYEQYF. In nucleotides, the CDR3 is TGTGCCAGTAGTATTGAGTACGAGCAGTACTTC.

The rearrangement links TRBV20-1 to TRBJ1-2; 8 positions agree with TRBD1. Germline CDR1 and CDR2: DFQATT and SNEGSKA (reference sequence). The length of the CDR3 is 11 residues. Trimming at V came to 8 bases and at J to 10 bases, leaving 9 bases not matched to a gene. The CDR3 sequence is CSLRDRSIYTF. CDR3 coding DNA: TGCAGTCTACGGGACAGGTCCATCTACACCTTC.

The chain uses TRBV6-1 and TRBJ2-7; 9 nucleotides agree with TRBD1. CDR3 length: 20 residues. V shed 4 bases, J shed 2 bases, and the junction held 21 bases outside the gene matches. Germline CDR1 MNHNS, CDR2 SASEGT. This chain's CDR3 is CASSGWTGAIVNTGTYEQYF. The CDR3 coding sequence is TGTGCCAGCAGTGGTTGGACAGGGGCGATTGTGAATACTGGTACCTACGAGCAGTACTTC.

This clone was seen only once. This rearrangement joins TRBV27 to TRBJ1-5; D is possibly TRBD1 (6 bases). Germline CDR1 reads MNHEY; CDR2 reads SMNVEV (reference sequence). V was trimmed by 5 bases and J by 5 bases, leaving 19 bases between them. This CDR3 spans 16 amino acids. The CDR3 here is CASSPYVGGAYQPQHF. In DNA, the CDR3 is TGTGCCAGCAGTCCGTACGTGGGGGGGGCATATCAGCCCCAGCATTTT.